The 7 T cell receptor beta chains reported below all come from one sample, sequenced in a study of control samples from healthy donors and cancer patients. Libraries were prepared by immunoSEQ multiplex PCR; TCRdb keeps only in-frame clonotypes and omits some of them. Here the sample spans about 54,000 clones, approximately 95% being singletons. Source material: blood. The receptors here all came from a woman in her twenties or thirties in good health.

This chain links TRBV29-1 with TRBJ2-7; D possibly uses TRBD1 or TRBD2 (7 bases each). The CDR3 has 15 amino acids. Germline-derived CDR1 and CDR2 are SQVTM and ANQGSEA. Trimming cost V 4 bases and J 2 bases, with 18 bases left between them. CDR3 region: CSVGREEGATYEQYF. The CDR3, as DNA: TGCAGCGTTGGACGGGAGGAGGGGGCCACCTACGAGCAGTACTTC.

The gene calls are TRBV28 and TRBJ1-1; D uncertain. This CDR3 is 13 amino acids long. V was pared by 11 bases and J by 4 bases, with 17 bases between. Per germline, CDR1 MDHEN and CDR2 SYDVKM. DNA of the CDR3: TGTGCCTCAAAGGAAGTTCCCTCCACTGAAGCTTTCTTT. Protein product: CASKEVPSTEAFF.

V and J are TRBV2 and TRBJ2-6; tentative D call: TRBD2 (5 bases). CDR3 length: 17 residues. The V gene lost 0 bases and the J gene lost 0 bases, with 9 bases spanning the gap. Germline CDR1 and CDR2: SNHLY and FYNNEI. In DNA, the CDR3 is TGTGCCAGCAGTGAAGCGCTTCGGGGCTCTGGGGCCAACGTCCTGACTTTC. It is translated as CASSEALRGSGANVLTF.

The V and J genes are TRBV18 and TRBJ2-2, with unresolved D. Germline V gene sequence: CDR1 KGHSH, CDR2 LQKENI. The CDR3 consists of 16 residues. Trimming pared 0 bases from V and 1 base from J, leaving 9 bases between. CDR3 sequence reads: CASSPPVGQNTGELFF. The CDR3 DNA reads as TGTGCCAGCTCACCACCCGTAGGGCAGAACACCGGGGAGCTGTTTTTT.

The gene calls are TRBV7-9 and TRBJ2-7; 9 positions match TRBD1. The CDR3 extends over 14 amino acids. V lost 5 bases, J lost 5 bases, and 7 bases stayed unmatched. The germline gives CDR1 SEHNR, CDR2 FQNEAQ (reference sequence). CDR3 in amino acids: CASSRGQGTHEQYF. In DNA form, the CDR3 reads TGTGCCAGCAGCCGGGGACAGGGTACCCACGAGCAGTACTTC.

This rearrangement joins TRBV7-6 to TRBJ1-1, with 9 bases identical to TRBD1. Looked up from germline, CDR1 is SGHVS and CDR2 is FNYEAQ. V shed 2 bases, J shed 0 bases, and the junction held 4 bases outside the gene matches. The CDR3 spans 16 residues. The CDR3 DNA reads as TGTGCCAGCAGCTTAAACACAGGGGGCATGAACACTGAAGCTTTCTTT. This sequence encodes CASSLNTGGMNTEAFF.

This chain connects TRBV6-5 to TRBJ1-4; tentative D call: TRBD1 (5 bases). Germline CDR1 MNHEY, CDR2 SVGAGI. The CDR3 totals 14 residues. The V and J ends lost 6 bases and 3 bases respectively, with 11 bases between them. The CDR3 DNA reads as TGTGCCAGCAGGGGACGCCCAGCTAATGAAAAACTGTTTTTT. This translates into CASRGRPANEKLFF.